This TCR beta chain was documented in a study of cytomegalovirus exposure and HLA in healthy donors (dated 2017 in TCRdb). Concerning the study at large: In an earlier analysis of some 550 of the donors, about 260 Gb of sequence data and 100 million or so unique TCR beta sequences from 150 million to 200 million T cells were reported. An early release covering about 600 HLA-typed donors comprised about 290 gigabases of sequencing data and around 86 million unique TCR sequences. Of the roughly 400 genotyped donors, about 84% fell in the genetic ancestry cluster associated with self-reported Caucasian donors. The study was designed to test whether signatures of past pathogen exposure could be identified by cataloging public T cell receptors. The study used immunosequencing to profile the T cell repertoires of several hundred subjects and linked those repertoires to cytomegalovirus serostatus. Besides the first cohort of under 700 subjects, a separate validation cohort made up of 120 different subjects was used. High-throughput TCR immunosequencing, statistical association of individual TCRs with disease status, and machine learning were combined to predict cytomegalovirus infection status. In a later analysis, previously published TCR beta repertoires from 550 to 700 donors were re-analyzed and high-resolution HLA genotyping was added so that TCR occurrence patterns could be studied. Rather than drawing on any new phenotypic data, the later analysis identified candidate immune exposures from TCR beta sequences and the way those sequences occurred across donors. An earlier analysis of nearly 600 of the donors applied high-throughput TCR beta sequencing to assess whether each TCR beta V gene segment acted as functional or pseudogenic. Donor age, sex, ethnicity and CMV serostatus were collected together with the repertoire data. A later genetic analysis took genome-wide SNP genotypes for about 60% of the roughly 670 donors and used that subset as a discovery cohort. All discovery cohort repertoires had been generated using a single sequencing platform. HLA typing included class I and class II loci at four-digit resolution. Typing coverage varied by locus: roughly 620-640 donors for A, B, C, DRB1 and DQB1; roughly 520 for DQA1; nearly 610 for DPA1; 400 to 480 for DPB1. Several DR-DQ haplotypes were treated as single units for association and clustering because of strong linkage in the cohort. Across 398 genotyped donors of the cohort, an average of approximately 240,000 unique TCR beta nucleotide sequences per donor were sequenced, and around 20% of those sequences were non-productive. Findings and caveats that apply to the study as a whole: A later genetic analysis reported fewer N-insertions in productive TCRs among donors in an Asian-associated ancestry cluster than the approximately 700-donor mean. The classifier was reported to diagnose cytomegalovirus status with high specificity and sensitivity in both the original and validation cohorts. Sequencing depth was assumed to be roughly uniform across donors in the presence/absence analyses, though that assumption may not hold. Assigning TCR associations to individual alleles was difficult when HLA alleles, especially DR and DQ, strongly co-occurred. The authors suggested that the approach could potentially be generalized to other disease states and immunological phenotypes. In a later analysis, some 17,000 TCR beta sequences were associated with specific HLA alleles at a false discovery rate of 0.05. In a later analysis, the rate of TCR association differed among HLA loci, with DRB1 alleles having the most associated TCRs and HLA-C alleles having the fewest. A later analysis found that HLA-associated TCR beta chains were more clonally expanded and had lower generation probabilities than equally common non-associated chains. In a later analysis, several top co-occurrence clusters were reported to appear linked to parvovirus B19, influenza, CMV and Epstein-Barr virus. According to a later analysis, most CMV-associated TCR beta chains appeared to be HLA-restricted, and the HLA associations seemed to be driven largely by CMV exposure. Linkage disequilibrium might explain the correlated functional status among segregating V segments, but an unknown experimental factor could not be ruled out. A total of fewer than 200 TCR beta chains were listed by the study as associated with cytomegalovirus. Because HLA typing was unavailable for some donors at each locus, only the typed subset was used in association tests. An earlier analysis of roughly 570 of the donors showed that most TCR beta V segments appeared in productive rearrangements either about 90% or about 30% of the time, which broadly matched IMGT annotations. The sequencing pipeline was judged likely to have produced a cluster of highly shared sequence variants as a technical artifact. An association between a missense DCLRE1C variant and V-gene and J-gene trimming of TCR beta chains was found in a later genetic analysis and replicated in an independent cohort. A further reported finding was that TCR beta sequences accurately predicted the HLA-A and HLA-B alleles for most subjects in the first cohort. For the cohort, immune exposure information was limited to CMV serostatus. Most TCR sequences were seen in very few donors, while some public TCRs were found in many individuals. Some IMGT-functional V segments, including TRBV6-2 and TRBV6-3, could not be distinguished by the 87-base-pair reads and were therefore excluded. The cohort was sequenced for TCR beta chains only, and without alpha or paired-chain data the features that could be detected were limited. A few of the identified cytomegalovirus-associated TCR beta chains were confirmed in vitro to be specific for cytomegalovirus antigens. The earlier analysis of about 600 of the donors excluded approximately 17 rarely observed V segments, including chromosome 9 orphons, because counts were too low.

Concerning this clone itself: The antigen this receptor binds is unknown. The sample holds no much larger clone one base away, and base qualities are not on file.

Library generation was performed with the immunoSEQ multiplex PCR assay. For the multiplex PCR, a mixture combining 60 forward primers for TCR Vbeta segments and 13 reverse primers for TCR Jbeta segments was used. The CDR3 region of rearranged TCR beta genes was amplified from genomic DNA by a multiplex PCR assay. The Illumina HiSeq System was used to sequence the amplified TCR beta libraries as 87-base-pair reads. Concerning the study's data processing: Across the 500 to 750 repertoires, a later analysis counted roughly 77 million unique TCR beta chains, 9 million to 14 million of which were shared by at least two donors. To remove PCR and sequencing errors, raw reads were error-corrected and collapsed into unique sequences using a nearest-neighbor algorithm that merged closely related sequences. Alignment of CDR3 sequences to IMGT reference sequences was used to assign V, D and J gene segments. For a sequence to be retained, a match of at least six nucleotides was required to both a V gene segment and a J gene segment. Rearrangements were called productive when the CDR3 lacked stop codons and stayed in frame with V and J; all others were non-productive. Following IMGT convention, CDR3 was defined as the stretch from the second conserved V-encoded cysteine up to the conserved J-encoded phenylalanine. Sequences without an unambiguous match to a single V gene segment were excluded from the earlier analysis of 450 to 650 of the donors. In an earlier analysis of roughly 600 of the donors, a V segment was called functional when productive rearrangements were above 56.7%, and segregating when the standard deviation between donors exceeded 5%. A statistical classification framework was developed to diagnose cytomegalovirus status using the catalog of TCR beta chain sequences. In a later analysis, TCR nucleotide sequences were compared against IMGT/GENE-DB human TR gene sequences so that V and J genes could be assigned. Using the TCRdist pipeline, a later analysis assigned CDR3 sequences along with most-parsimonious VDJ recombination scenarios. A later analysis defined each TCR beta chain by its CDR3 amino acid sequence plus V-gene family, and excluded reads lacking a unique V-gene family. To address suspected cross-contamination and a sequencing artifact, a later analysis removed over 500 highly shared, low-generation-probability nucleotide sequences. For each public chain, a later analysis derived a clonal expansion index from normalized ranks of inferred template counts within each repertoire. A later analysis computed generation probabilities with a VDJ recombination model fitted to out-of-frame rearrangements, and checked the results against IGoR. A later analysis scored TCR-TCR, TCR-HLA and TCR-CMV co-occurrence with hypergeometric tests, applying a repertoire-size bias correction to TCR pairs. False discovery rates were estimated in a later analysis by permuting HLA or CMV assignments 20 times. In a later analysis, co-occurring TCRs were grouped with DBSCAN, and TCRdist sequence similarity was added when clustering was performed within HLA-allele-positive subsets. Repertoires with fewer than 30,000 or more than 120,000 public chains were left out of co-occurrence clustering, as were about 5 repertoires with anomalous nucleotide sharing. TCRdb carries this immuneACCESS record with in-frame sequences only. Its versions omit some clonotypes, under half of them owing to an unresolved V gene in the studies checked, with the rest unexplained. The DNA gave D and trimming, while V, J and clone size come from that table. The sample data list about 79,000 clones, and approximately 61% of these were observed just once. The top ten hold 6.5% to 7.5% of the sample.

The germline V gene specifies SGHDT as CDR1 and YYEEEE as CDR2. The trim is 1 base for V and 0 bases for J, with a gap of 14 bases between the germline ends. There are 17 amino acids in the CDR3, from cysteine to phenylalanine inclusive. The retained sequence is limited to the CDR3, 51 bases, with the frame set at the first base. The cohort was made up of 650 to 700 healthy bone marrow donors. All cohort members were sampled while nominally healthy, although unrecorded immune exposures were likely present. The donor tested CMV seropositive and was one of the 289 seropositive cohort members. A peripheral blood sample was collected from each donor, and TCR beta sequencing was performed on peripheral blood mononuclear cells. The Qiagen DNeasy Blood Extraction Kit was used to extract genomic DNA from the blood cell samples.

The sequence was collected from a woman aged 45 to 65 in good health and CMV-seropositive. The V and J genes are TRBV5-6 and TRBJ1-3; no D gene is confidently identified. The sequencing input was PBMCs. The CDR3 amino acid sequence is: CASSLRARGYSGNTIYF. Here is the DNA: TGTGCCAGCAGCTTGCGAGCCCGAGGCTACTCTGGAAACACCATATATTTT.